The clone carrying this T cell receptor (beta chain) occurred many times. The antigen is not known. The data belong to a study of T cell repertoires in cytomegalovirus infection. TCRdb independently ran MiXCR on the reads; one entry per CDR3 protein. The sample records a few hundred thousand distinct CDR3 sequences, 25% to 35% being singletons. The ends lost 0 bases at V and 2 bases at J; junction bases unmatched: 0. This CDR3 has 14 residues. CDR1 is SGHRS, CDR2 YFSETQ, per germline. Here the sequenced sample was cultured PBMCs, taken from culture after CMV antigen stimulation. This receptor was taken from a human donor in good health (CMV status not recorded). Some clones in this sample may be carry-over from other donors' samples. V usage is TRBV5-1 and J usage is TRBJ1-2; TRBD1 matches at 8 bases. CDR3 in DNA: TGCGCCAGCAGCTTGGCAGGGGGCAACTATGGCTACACCTTC. It translates to CASSLAGGNYGYTF. Full variable domain (missing parts from reference TRBV5-1 and TRBJ1-2): KAGVTQTPRYLIKTRGQQVTLSCSPISGHRSVSWYQQTPGQGLQFLFEYFSETQRNKGNFPGRFSGRQFSNSRSEMNVSTLELGDSALYLCASSLAGGNYGYTFGSGTRLTVV.